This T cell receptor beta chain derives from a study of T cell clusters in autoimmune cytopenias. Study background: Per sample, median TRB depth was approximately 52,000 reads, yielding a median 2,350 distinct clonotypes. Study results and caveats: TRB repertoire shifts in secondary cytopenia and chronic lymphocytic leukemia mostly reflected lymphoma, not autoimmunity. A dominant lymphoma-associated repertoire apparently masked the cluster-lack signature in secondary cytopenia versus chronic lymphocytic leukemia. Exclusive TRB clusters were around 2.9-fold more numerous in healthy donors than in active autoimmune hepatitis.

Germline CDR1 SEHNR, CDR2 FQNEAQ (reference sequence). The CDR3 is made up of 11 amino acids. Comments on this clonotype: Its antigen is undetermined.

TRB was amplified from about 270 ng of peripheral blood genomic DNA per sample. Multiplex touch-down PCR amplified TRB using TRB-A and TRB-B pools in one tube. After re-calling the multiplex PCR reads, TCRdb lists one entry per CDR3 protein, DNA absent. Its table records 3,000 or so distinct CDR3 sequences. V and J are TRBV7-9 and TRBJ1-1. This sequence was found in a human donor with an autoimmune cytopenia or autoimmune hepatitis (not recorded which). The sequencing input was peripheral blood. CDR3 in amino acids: CASSIQTEAFF.